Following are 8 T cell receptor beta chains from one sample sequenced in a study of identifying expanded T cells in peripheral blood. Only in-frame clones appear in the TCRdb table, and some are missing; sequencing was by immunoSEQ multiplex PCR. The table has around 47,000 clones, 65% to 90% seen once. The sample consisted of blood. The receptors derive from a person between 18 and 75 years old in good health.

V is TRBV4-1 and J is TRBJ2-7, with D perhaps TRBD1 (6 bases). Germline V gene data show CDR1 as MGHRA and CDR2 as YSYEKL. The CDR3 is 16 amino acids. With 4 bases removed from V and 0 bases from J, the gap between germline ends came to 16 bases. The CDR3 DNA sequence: TGCGCCAGCAGCCCAGAGGGTCTGGACAGCTCCTACGAGCAGTACTTC. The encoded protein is CASSPEGLDSSYEQYF.

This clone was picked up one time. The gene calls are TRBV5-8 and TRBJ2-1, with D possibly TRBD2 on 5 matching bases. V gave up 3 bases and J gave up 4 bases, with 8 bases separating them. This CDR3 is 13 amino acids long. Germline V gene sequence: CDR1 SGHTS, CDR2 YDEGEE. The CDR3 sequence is CASSSTTYNEQFF. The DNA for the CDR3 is TGTGCCAGCAGCTCGACTACTTACAATGAGCAGTTCTTC. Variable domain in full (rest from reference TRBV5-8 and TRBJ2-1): EAGVTQSPTHLIKTRGQQATLRCSPISGHTSVYWYQQALGLGLQFLLWYDEGEERNRGNFPPRFSGRQFPNYSSELNVNALELEDSALYLCASSSTTYNEQFFGPGTRLTVL.

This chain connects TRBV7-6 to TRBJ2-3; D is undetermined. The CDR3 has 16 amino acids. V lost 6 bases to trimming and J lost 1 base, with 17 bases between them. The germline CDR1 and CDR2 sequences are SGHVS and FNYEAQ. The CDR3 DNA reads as TGTGCCAGCAGTCCCTCTATCGTTTCGGGCACAGATACGCAGTATTTT. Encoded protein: CASSPSIVSGTDTQYF. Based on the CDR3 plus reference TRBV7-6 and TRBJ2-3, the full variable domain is GAGVSQSPRYKVTKRGQDVALRCDPISGHVSLYWYRQALGQGPEFLTYFNYEAQQDKSGLPNDRFSAERPEGSISTLTIQRTEQRDSAMYRCASSPSIVSGTDTQYFGPGTRLTVL.

CDR3 nucleotides: TGTGCCAGCAGCTTAGTGGGGTCATCGGGGGACTATGGCTACACCTTC. It translates to CASSLVGSSGDYGYTF. The J gene is TRBJ1-2, the V gene TRBV7-2; possible D gene TRBD1, 5 bases. Deletions cut 1 base from V and 3 bases from J, with 15 bases between. Germline CDR1 reads SGHTA; CDR2 reads FQGNSA. This CDR3 is built from 16 residues.

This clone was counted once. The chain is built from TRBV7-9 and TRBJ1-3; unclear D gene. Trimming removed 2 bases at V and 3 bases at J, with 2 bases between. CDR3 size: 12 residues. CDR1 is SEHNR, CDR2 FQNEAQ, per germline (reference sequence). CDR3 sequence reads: CASSLFGNTIYF. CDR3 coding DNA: TGTGCCAGCAGCTTATTTGGAAACACCATATATTTT.

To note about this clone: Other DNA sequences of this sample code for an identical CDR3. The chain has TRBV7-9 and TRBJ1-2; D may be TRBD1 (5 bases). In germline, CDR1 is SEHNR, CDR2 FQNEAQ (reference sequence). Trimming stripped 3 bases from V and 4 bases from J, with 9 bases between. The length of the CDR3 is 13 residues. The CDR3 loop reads CASSLGQGYGYTF. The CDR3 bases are TGTGCCAGCAGCTTGGGCCAGGGCTATGGCTACACCTTC.

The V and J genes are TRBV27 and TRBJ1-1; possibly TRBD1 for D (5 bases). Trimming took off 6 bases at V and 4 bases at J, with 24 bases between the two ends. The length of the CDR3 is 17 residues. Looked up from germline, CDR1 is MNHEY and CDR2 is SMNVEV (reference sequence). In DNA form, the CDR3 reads TGTGCCAGCAGCATGGTGGGGCAGGGTGTGTATAGCACTGAAGCTTTCTTT. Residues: CASSMVGQGVYSTEAFF.

CDR3 nucleotide sequence: TGTGCCAGCAGCTTAGGCGGGAGGATAGCTTACGAGCAGTACTTC. Translated: CASSLGGRIAYEQYF. The gene calls are TRBV11-2 and TRBJ2-7; TRBD2 matches at 8 bases. Trimming cost V 1 base and J 4 bases; bases outside gene matches: 6. Germline assignment: CDR1 SGHAT and CDR2 FQNNGV. This CDR3 is 15 amino acids long.